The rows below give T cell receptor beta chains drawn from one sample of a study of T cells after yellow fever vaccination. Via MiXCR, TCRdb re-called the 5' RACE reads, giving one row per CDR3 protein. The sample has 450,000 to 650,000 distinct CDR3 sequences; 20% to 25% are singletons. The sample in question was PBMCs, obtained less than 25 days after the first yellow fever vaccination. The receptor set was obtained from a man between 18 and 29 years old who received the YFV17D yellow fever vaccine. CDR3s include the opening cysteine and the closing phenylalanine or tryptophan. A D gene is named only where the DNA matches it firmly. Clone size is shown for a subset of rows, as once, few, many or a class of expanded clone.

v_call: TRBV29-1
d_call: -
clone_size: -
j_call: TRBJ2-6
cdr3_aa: CSVRASGANVLTF
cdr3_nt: TGCAGCGTTCGGGCCTCTGGGGCCAACGTCCTGACTTTC

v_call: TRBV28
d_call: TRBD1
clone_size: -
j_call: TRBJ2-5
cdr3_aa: CASRPQGAETQYF
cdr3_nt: TGTGCCAGCAGGCCTCAGGGGGCCGAGACCCAGTACTTC

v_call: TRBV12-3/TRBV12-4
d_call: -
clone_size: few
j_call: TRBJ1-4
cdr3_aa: CASGEITKEKLFF
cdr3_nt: TGTGCCAGCGGGGAAATAACAAAAGAAAAACTGTTTTTT

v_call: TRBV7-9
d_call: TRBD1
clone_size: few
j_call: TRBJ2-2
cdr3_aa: CASSFGQGANTGELFF
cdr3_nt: TGTGCCAGCAGCTTCGGACAGGGGGCAAACACCGGGGAGCTGTTTTTT

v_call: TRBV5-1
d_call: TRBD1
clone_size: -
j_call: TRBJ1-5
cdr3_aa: CASSLVISGQDRSGNQPQHF
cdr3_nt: TGCGCCAGCAGCTTGGTCATCTCGGGACAGGATAGGTCGGGCAATCAGCCCCAGCATTTT

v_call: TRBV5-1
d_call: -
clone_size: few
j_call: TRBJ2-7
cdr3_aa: CASSLETGRYEQYF
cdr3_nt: TGCGCCAGCAGCTTAGAAACAGGGAGGTACGAGCAGTACTTC

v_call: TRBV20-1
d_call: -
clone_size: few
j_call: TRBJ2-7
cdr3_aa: CSASSRYEQYF
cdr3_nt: TGCAGTGCTAGTTCGAGATACGAGCAGTACTTC

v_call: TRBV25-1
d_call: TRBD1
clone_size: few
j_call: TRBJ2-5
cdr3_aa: CASSPPRQGGETQYF
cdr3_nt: TGTGCCAGCAGTCCCCCCCGACAGGGGGGCGAGACCCAGTACTTC

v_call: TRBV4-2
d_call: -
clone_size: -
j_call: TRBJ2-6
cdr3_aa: CASSQDSSGANVLTF
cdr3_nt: TGTGCCAGCAGCCAAGACAGCTCTGGGGCCAACGTCCTGACTTTC

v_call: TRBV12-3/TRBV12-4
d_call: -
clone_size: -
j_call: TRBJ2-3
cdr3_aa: CASSPGLTDTQYF
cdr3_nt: TGTGCCAGCAGCCCGGGACTCACAGATACGCAGTATTTT

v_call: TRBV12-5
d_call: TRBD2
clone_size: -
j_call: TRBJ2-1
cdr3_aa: CASGLVIAGGINEQFF
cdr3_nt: TGTGCTAGTGGTTTGGTAATAGCGGGGGGAATTAATGAGCAGTTCTTC

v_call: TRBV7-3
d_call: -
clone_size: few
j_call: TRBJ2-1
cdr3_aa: CASKMGPLVYNEQFF
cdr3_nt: TGTGCCAGCAAGATGGGCCCTCTGGTCTACAATGAGCAGTTCTTC

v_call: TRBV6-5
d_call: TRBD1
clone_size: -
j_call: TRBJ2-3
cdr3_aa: CASSYATGLTDTQYF
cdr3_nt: TGTGCCAGCAGTTACGCGACAGGGCTCACAGATACGCAGTATTTT

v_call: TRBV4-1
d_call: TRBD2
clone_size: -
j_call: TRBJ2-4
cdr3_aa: CASSQVVGSGGAVAKNIQYF
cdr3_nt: TGCGCCAGCAGCCAAGTGGTCGGTAGCGGGGGGGCTGTAGCCAAAAACATTCAGTACTTC

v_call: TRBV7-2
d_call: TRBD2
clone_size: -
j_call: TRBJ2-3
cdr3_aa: CASSLVAGGPNTQYF
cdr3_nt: TGTGCCAGCAGCCTTGTAGCGGGGGGGCCGAATACGCAGTATTTT

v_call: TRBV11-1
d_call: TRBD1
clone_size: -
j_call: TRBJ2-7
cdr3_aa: CASSPTGVEQYF
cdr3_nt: TGTGCCAGCAGCCCAACAGGGGTCGAGCAGTACTTC

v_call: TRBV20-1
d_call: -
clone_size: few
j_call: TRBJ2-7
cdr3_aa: CSATLDYSYEQYF
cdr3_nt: TGCAGTGCTACCCTGGACTACTCCTACGAGCAGTACTTC

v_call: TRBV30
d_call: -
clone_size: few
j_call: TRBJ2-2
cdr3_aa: CAWSVGTNTGELFF
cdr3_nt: TGTGCCTGGAGTGTAGGGACGAACACCGGGGAGCTGTTTTTT

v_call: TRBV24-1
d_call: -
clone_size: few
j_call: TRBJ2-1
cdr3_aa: CATSDPKGVRAIYYNEQFF
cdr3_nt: TGTGCCACCAGTGATCCCAAGGGTGTGAGGGCGATCTATTACAATGAGCAGTTCTTC

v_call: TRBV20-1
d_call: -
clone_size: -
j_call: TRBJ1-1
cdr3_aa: CSARGGSGTEAFF
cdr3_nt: TGCAGTGCTAGAGGGGGGTCGGGTACTGAAGCTTTCTTT

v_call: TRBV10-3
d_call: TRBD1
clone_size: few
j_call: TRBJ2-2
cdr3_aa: CAIRDRGPNTGELFF
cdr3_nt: TGTGCCATCAGGGACAGGGGGCCGAACACCGGGGAGCTGTTTTTT

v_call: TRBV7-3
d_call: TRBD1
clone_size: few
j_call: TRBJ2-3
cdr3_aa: CASSLWDRGSADTQYF
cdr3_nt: TGTGCCAGCAGCTTATGGGACAGGGGTAGTGCAGATACGCAGTATTTT

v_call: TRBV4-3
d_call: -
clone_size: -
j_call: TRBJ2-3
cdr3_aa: CASSRNHRQSTDTQYF
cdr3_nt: TGCGCCAGCAGCCGGAACCACAGACAGAGCACAGATACGCAGTATTTT

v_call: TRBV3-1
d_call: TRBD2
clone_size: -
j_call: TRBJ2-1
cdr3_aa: CASSQAWAGGYNEQFF
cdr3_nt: TGTGCCAGCAGCCAGGCCTGGGCGGGGGGCTACAATGAGCAGTTCTTC

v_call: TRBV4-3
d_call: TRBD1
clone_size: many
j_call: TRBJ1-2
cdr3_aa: CASSQGPGQGYGYTF
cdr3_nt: TGCGCCAGCAGCCAAGGTCCCGGACAGGGATATGGCTACACCTTC

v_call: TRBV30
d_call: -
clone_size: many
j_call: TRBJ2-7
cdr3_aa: CAWSVVGYEQYF
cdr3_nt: TGTGCCTGGAGTGTTGTCGGCTACGAGCAGTACTTC

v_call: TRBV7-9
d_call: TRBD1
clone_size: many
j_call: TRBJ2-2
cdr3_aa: CASSRKPPGQVRNTGELFF
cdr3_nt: TGTGCCAGCAGCCGTAAACCGCCGGGACAGGTCCGGAACACCGGGGAGCTGTTTTTT

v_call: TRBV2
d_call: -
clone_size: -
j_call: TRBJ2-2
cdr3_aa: CASSEDPQVAGELFF
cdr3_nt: TGTGCCAGCAGTGAAGACCCGCAGGTAGCCGGGGAGCTGTTTTTT

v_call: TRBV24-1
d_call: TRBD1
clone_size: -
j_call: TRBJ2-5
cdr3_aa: CATSLTGTDRQETQYF
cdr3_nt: TGTGCCACCAGCCTAACCGGGACAGACCGTCAAGAGACCCAGTACTTC

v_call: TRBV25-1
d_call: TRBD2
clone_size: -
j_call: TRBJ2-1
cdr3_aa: CASSELSRGLAVYNEQFF
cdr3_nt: TGTGCCAGCAGTGAATTAAGCCGGGGACTAGCGGTCTACAATGAGCAGTTCTTC

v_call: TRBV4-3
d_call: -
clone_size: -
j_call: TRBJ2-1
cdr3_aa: CASSPQNSNNEQFF
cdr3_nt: TGCGCCAGCAGCCCCCAAAATTCCAACAATGAGCAGTTCTTC

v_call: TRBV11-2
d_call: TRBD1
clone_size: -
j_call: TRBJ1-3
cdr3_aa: CASRPGQGKSSGNTIYF
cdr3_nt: TGTGCCAGCAGACCGGGACAGGGAAAAAGCTCTGGAAACACCATATATTTT

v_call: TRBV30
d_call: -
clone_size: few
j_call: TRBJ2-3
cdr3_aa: CAWSSGDTQYF
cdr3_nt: TGTGCCTGGAGCAGTGGAGATACGCAGTATTTT

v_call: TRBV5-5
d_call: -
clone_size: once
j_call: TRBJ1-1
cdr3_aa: CASSLELGNTEAFF
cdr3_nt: TGTGCCAGCAGCTTGGAATTAGGGAACACTGAAGCTTTCTTT

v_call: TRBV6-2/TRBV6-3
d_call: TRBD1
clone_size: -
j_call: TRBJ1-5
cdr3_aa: CASSSGNRGFDQPQHF
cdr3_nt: TGTGCCAGCAGTTCGGGGAACAGGGGTTTTGATCAGCCCCAGCATTTT

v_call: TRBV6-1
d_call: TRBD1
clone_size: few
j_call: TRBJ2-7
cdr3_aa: CASSSRRDRGYEQYF
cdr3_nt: TGTGCCAGCAGCTCGCGGCGGGACAGGGGTTACGAGCAGTACTTC

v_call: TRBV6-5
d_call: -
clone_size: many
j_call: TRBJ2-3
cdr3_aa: CASSFTAGADTQYF
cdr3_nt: TGTGCCAGCAGCTTCACTGCAGGGGCAGATACGCAGTATTTT

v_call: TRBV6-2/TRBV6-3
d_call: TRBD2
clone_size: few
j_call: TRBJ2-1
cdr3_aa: CASSGAGGPSSEQFF
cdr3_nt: TGTGCCAGCAGTGGGGCGGGGGGGCCTTCTAGTGAGCAGTTCTTC

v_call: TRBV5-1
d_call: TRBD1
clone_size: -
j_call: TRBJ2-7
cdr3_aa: CASSTGTGGYEQYF
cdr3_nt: TGCGCCAGCAGCACCGGGACAGGGGGGTACGAGCAGTACTTC

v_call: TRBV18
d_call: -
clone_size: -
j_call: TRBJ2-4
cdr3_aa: CASSPLGSENIQYF
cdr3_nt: TGTGCCAGCTCCCCTCTCGGATCTGAAAACATTCAGTACTTC

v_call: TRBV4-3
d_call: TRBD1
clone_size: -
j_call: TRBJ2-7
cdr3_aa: CASRQGDEQYF
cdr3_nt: TGCGCCAGCAGACAGGGGGACGAGCAGTACTTC

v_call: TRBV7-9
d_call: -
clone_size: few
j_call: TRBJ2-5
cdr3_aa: CASSLWERETQYF
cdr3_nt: TGTGCCAGCAGCTTGTGGGAGAGAGAGACCCAGTACTTC

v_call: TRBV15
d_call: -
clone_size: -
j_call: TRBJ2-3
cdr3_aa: CATSGDLRGDTDTQYF
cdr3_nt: TGTGCCACCAGCGGAGATCTACGAGGGGACACAGATACGCAGTATTTT

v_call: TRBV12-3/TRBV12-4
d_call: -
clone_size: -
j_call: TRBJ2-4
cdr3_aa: CASSVRGGGTDIQYF
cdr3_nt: TGTGCCAGCAGCGTCCGGGGTGGGGGGACGGACATTCAGTACTTC

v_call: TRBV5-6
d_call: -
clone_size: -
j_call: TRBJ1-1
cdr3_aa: CASSWGREGAFF
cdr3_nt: TGTGCCAGCAGCTGGGGACGGGAAGGAGCTTTCTTT

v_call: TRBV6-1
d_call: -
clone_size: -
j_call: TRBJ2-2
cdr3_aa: CASRSGRTGELFF
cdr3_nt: TGTGCCAGCAGGTCGGGGAGGACCGGGGAGCTGTTTTTT